Listed below are T cell receptor beta chains from one sample, sequenced in a study of T cells in Graves' hyperthyroidism and ophthalmopathy. A single record per CDR3 protein comes from TCRdb applying MiXCR to the multiplex PCR reads. The sample contains roughly 530,000 distinct CDR3 sequences, approximately 17% of which appear only once. Sequencing was carried out using blood. The receptor set was obtained from a woman aged 18-30 years with Graves' ophthalmopathy. Both conserved end residues are part of each CDR3. A D gene is named only where the DNA matches it firmly. Only part of the rows carry a size: once, few, many, or a class if the clone is expanded.

clone_size d_call j_call v_call cdr3_aa cdr3_nt
- TRBD2 TRBJ2-1 TRBV28 CASSLIGLAGGRGGYNEQFF TGTGCCAGCAGTTTAATCGGACTAGCGGGAGGACGGGGTGGGTACAATGAGCAGTTCTTC
many TRBD2 TRBJ2-7 TRBV20-1 CSASRPPTSGRNEQYF TGCAGTGCTAGCCGACCCCCGACTAGCGGGAGGAACGAGCAGTACTTC
- - TRBJ1-1 TRBV29-1 CSGFRENTEAFF TGCAGCGGGTTCAGGGAAAACACTGAAGCTTTCTTT
- TRBD1 TRBJ1-2 TRBV19 CASSSRTGPDYGYTF TGTGCCAGTAGTTCCCGGACAGGGCCTGACTATGGCTACACCTTC
- TRBD2 TRBJ2-5 TRBV7-3 CASSLGLAGETQCF TGTGCCAGCAGCTTGGGACTAGCGGGCGAGACCCAGTGCTTC
- TRBD1 TRBJ2-7 TRBV29-1 CSVANRGGYEQYF TGCAGCGTTGCCAACAGGGGTGGGTACGAGCAGTACTTC
few - TRBJ2-2 TRBV6-1 CASKGGTANTGELFF TGTGCCAGCAAAGGGGGTACCGCGAACACCGGGGAGCTGTTTTTT
- TRBD1 TRBJ1-1 TRBV9 CASSGQGVGTEAFF TGTGCCAGCAGCGGACAGGGGGTTGGCACTGAAGCTTTCTTT
many - TRBJ2-1 TRBV2 CATRLVRDDEQFF TGTGCCACCCGACTAGTGAGGGACGATGAGCAGTTCTTC
- TRBD1 TRBJ2-6 TRBV11-3 CASGYSGTGASGANVLTF TGTGCCAGCGGGTATTCAGGGACAGGAGCCTCTGGGGCCAACGTCCTGACTTTC
- - TRBJ2-1 TRBV5-4 CASSSSTRGSSYNEQFF TGTGCCAGCAGCAGCAGCACCAGGGGAAGCTCCTACAATGAGCAGTTCTTC
- - TRBJ1-1 TRBV5-1 CASSFQGGPTEAFF TGCGCCAGCAGCTTCCAAGGGGGGCCCACTGAAGCTTTCTTT
many - TRBJ1-6 TRBV12-3/TRBV12-4 CASSLGGIGSPLHF TGTGCCAGCAGTTTAGGGGGTATTGGTTCACCCCTCCACTTT
- TRBD1 TRBJ1-1 TRBV12-5 CASGHQGGTEAFF TGTGCTAGTGGACATCAGGGGGGCACTGAAGCTTTCTTT
many - TRBJ1-1 TRBV30 CAWSVRRPLPAFF TGTGCCTGGAGTGTCAGGCGCCCGCTTCCAGCTTTCTTT
- - TRBJ2-7 TRBV27 CASSLGGGRAYEQYF TGTGCCAGCAGTTTAGGGGGGGGGCGTGCCTACGAGCAGTACTTC
few TRBD2 TRBJ2-3 TRBV29-1 CSVHGGLAGGDTQYF TGCAGCGTCCACGGTGGACTAGCGGGAGGGGATACGCAGTATTTT
few - TRBJ2-7 TRBV20-1 CSARDLGSLLYEQYF TGCAGTGCTAGAGATCTCGGGAGTCTCCTCTACGAGCAGTACTTC
few - TRBJ1-3 TRBV6-1 CASSLGGPGNTIYF TGTGCCAGCAGCTTGGGTGGACCTGGAAACACCATATATTTT
few - TRBJ2-2 TRBV20-1 CSASGGVGGELFF TGCAGTGCTAGCGGAGGGGTAGGAGGGGAGCTGTTTTTT
- TRBD2 TRBJ2-7 TRBV7-3 CASSPLGGGLAGEYEQYF TGTGCCAGCAGCCCCCTCGGGGGTGGACTAGCGGGAGAGTACGAGCAGTACTTC
- - TRBJ1-2 TRBV7-2 CASSLGGQHYGYTF TGTGCCAGCAGCTTAGGAGGGCAGCACTATGGCTACACCTTC
- - TRBJ2-7 TRBV6-1 CASSGPLWHEQYF TGTGCCAGCAGCGGACCTCTTTGGCACGAGCAGTACTTC
many - TRBJ1-1 TRBV20-1 CSARDRGINTEAFF TGCAGTGCTAGAGATCGAGGAATCAACACTGAAGCTTTCTTT
few TRBD1 TRBJ2-1 TRBV19 CASMDRVSTALYNEQFF TGTGCCAGTATGGACAGGGTCTCAACTGCCCTTTACAATGAGCAGTTCTTC
many - TRBJ2-7 TRBV12-3/TRBV12-4 CASSFGQHYEQYF TGTGCCAGCAGTTTTGGGCAGCACTACGAGCAGTACTTC
few - TRBJ1-2 TRBV7-3 CASSPPRGGRANYGYTF TGTGCCAGCAGCCCTCCAAGAGGGGGGAGAGCTAACTATGGCTACACCTTC